One and the same sample provided the 15 T cell receptor beta chains below, sequenced in a study of blood T cell repertoires in COVID-19. Measured with immunoSEQ multiplex PCR; TCRdb has only the in-frame clones, and not every one. The sample contains 470,000 or so clones, around 89% of which appear only once. The sequenced material came from peripheral blood. The receptor set was obtained from a woman aged 25 to 39 with acute or convalescent COVID-19.

This chain uses TRBV5-1 with TRBJ1-2; D possibly corresponds to TRBD1 (6 bases). CDR3 size: 14 residues. Germline V gene sequence: CDR1 SGHRS, CDR2 YFSETQ. V gave up 0 bases and J gave up 5 bases, with 11 bases separating them. The CDR3 nucleotides are TGCGCCAGCAGCTTGGGACAGGATCTATATGGCTACACCTTC. This gives the protein CASSLGQDLYGYTF.

This chain connects TRBV3-1 (or the pseudogene TRBV3-2) to TRBJ1-4, with D maybe TRBD1 (5 bases). The germline V and J ends were trimmed by 0 bases and 6 bases, with 11 bases remaining between them. The CDR3 is 15 amino acids. In germline, CDR1 is LGHDT, CDR2 YNNKEL (reference sequence). This chain's CDR3 is CASSQEPGRDEKLFF. The CDR3 region has the DNA TGTGCCAGCAGCCAAGAACCAGGGCGAGATGAAAAACTGTTTTTT.

This chain uses TRBV28 with TRBJ1-3; the D gene is possibly TRBD1 (5 bases). The CDR3 loop spans 13 amino acids. Germline V gives CDR1 MDHEN, CDR2 SYDVKM. With 2 bases removed from V and 4 bases from J, the gap between germline ends came to 6 bases. CDR3 nucleotides: TGTGCCAGCAGTTTAGACAGAGGAAACACCATATATTTT. Amino acids: CASSLDRGNTIYF.

The CDR3 sequence is CASSLEGRPNEQFF. The CDR3 nucleotides read TGTGCCAGCAGCTTAGAGGGGCGCCCCAATGAGCAGTTCTTC. The chain recombines TRBV7-9 with TRBJ2-1; possible D gene TRBD1, 5 bases. CDR3 size: 14 residues. V was cut by 1 base and J by 6 bases, with 10 bases left in between. CDR1 is SEHNR and CDR2 is FQNEAQ in the germline V gene (reference sequence).

The rearrangement joins TRBV7-9 to TRBJ2-2; 9 nucleotides agree with TRBD1. The CDR3 is 15 amino acids. Germline CDR1 is SEHNR and CDR2 is FQNEAQ (reference sequence). Germline trimming cut 7 bases from V and 3 bases from J; bases unmatched to any gene: 6. CDR3 sequence: CASNRQGGDTGELFF. CDR3 sequence (DNA): TGTGCCAGCAACAGACAGGGGGGCGACACCGGGGAGCTGTTTTTT.

The chain combines TRBV2 with TRBJ2-7; D gene unclear. The CDR3 runs to 11 residues. V dropped 7 bases and J dropped 3 bases, with 7 bases sitting between them. CDR1 and CDR2 (germline): SNHLY, FYNNEI. As DNA, the CDR3 is TGTGCCAGCAAAACAGACTACGAGCAGTACTTC. Amino acid sequence: CASKTDYEQYF.

V is TRBV27 and J is TRBJ1-5; D possibly corresponds to TRBD1 (5 bases). The CDR3 extends over 15 amino acids. The V and J ends lost 2 bases and 0 bases respectively, with 8 bases between them. Germline V gene data show CDR1 as MNHEY and CDR2 as SMNVEV (reference sequence). The CDR3 here is CASSLTGNSNQPQHF. CDR3 sequence (DNA): TGTGCCAGCAGTTTAACAGGAAATAGCAATCAGCCCCAGCATTTT.

The chain is built from TRBV5-4 and TRBJ2-3; possible D gene TRBD2, 5 bases. Germline values: CDR1 SGHNT, CDR2 YYREEE (reference sequence). This CDR3 has 11 residues. Trimming shortened V by 10 bases and J by 1 base, and 7 bases separated the two germline ends. The CDR3 protein is CAFGGTDTQYF. In DNA, the CDR3 is TGTGCCTTCGGGGGCACAGATACGCAGTATTTT.

The chain recombines TRBV19 with TRBJ2-1, with D tentatively TRBD1 (7 bases). Germline V CDR1 and CDR2: LNHDA, SQIVND (reference sequence). The CDR3 has 14 amino acids. V lost 9 bases to trimming and J lost 7 bases, with 19 bases between them. The CDR3 loop is CASRSRRGRNEQFF. CDR3 DNA sequence: TGTGCCAGCCGAAGTCGGAGGGGGCGAAATGAGCAGTTCTTC.

The chain carries TRBV30 and TRBJ2-5; perhaps TRBD2 as D (6 bases). V dropped 5 bases and J dropped 4 bases, with 17 bases sitting between them. The CDR3 sequence is 14 residues long. Germline CDR1 reads GTSNPN; CDR2 reads SVGIG (reference sequence). CDR3 in DNA: TGTGCCTGGGGCAACGGCGGGGTTGCAGAGACCCAGTACTTC. This encodes CAWGNGGVAETQYF.

This chain joins TRBV9 and TRBJ1-2, with a possible D match to TRBD1 (5 bases). The CDR3 contains 14 residues. Trimming removed 3 bases at V and 3 bases at J, with 12 bases between. Germline CDR1 SGDLS, CDR2 YYNGEE. The DNA of the CDR3 is TGTGCCAGCAGCGGTCCGACAGCGTACTATGGCTACACCTTC. As protein: CASSGPTAYYGYTF.

V is TRBV5-6 and J is TRBJ2-1, with a tentative D call TRBD2 (6 bases). CDR1 and CDR2 from the germline V gene are SGHDT and YYEEEE. With 4 bases removed from V and 1 base from J, the gap between germline ends came to 18 bases. The CDR3 consists of 17 residues. The CDR3 sequence: CASSPTMSGPSYNEQFF. CDR3 in DNA: TGTGCCAGCAGCCCCACCATGAGCGGGCCTTCCTACAATGAGCAGTTCTTC.

The gene calls are TRBV28 and TRBJ2-7, with TRBD1 matching over 7 bases. CDR3 size: 13 residues. The junction had 5 bases not matched to a gene; V was cut back by 3 bases and J by 6 bases. Germline CDR1 reads MDHEN; CDR2 reads SYDVKM. CDR3 amino acids: CASSFTGVGEQYF. The CDR3 nucleotides read TGTGCCAGCAGTTTCACAGGGGTGGGCGAGCAGTACTTC.

A remark on this clone: This sequence may be a read error, since a much larger clone differs from it by one base. V usage is TRBV5-8 and J usage is TRBJ2-2, with no clear D. Germline V gene sequence: CDR1 SGHTS, CDR2 YDEGEE. Deletions cut 3 bases from V and 3 bases from J, with 3 bases between. The CDR3 has 12 amino acids. CDR3 sequence (DNA): TGTGCCAGCAGCTCCTACACCGGGGAGCTGTTTTTT. As protein: CASSSYTGELFF.

This clone occurred a few times. The V and J genes are TRBV9 and TRBJ2-5; 8 bases agree with TRBD2. In germline, CDR1 is SGDLS, CDR2 YYNGEE. CDR3 length: 14 residues. Unmatched junction bases numbered 5, after V lost 0 bases and J lost 7 bases. The CDR3 sequence: CASSVDSGGLTQYF. CDR3 DNA: TGTGCCAGCAGCGTAGACAGCGGGGGTCTGACCCAGTACTTC.